The 28 T cell receptor beta chains given below trace back to one sample, sequenced in a study of T cells in severe cutaneous drug reactions. Bulk and single-cell libraries used iRepertoire multiplex PCR with TCR subtype-specific primers. Using the multiplex PCR reads, TCRdb records one entry per CDR3 protein without DNA. The sample holds just over 20,000 distinct CDR3 sequences. Carbamazepine had induced Stevens-Johnson syndrome or toxic epidermal necrolysis in the sequenced donors. The sequencing input was PBMCs. These receptors all stem from a human donor with toxic epidermal necrolysis, a severe cutaneous drug reaction.

The CDR3 loop is CASSLAGGGSYEQYF. The rearrangement uses TRBV28 and TRBJ2-7; TCRdb proposes TRBD2, but this gene call is untestable without DNA. The CDR3 extends over 15 amino acids. Per the germline V gene, CDR1 is MDHEN and CDR2 is SYDVKM.

This chain joins TRBV19 and TRBJ2-1. Germline CDR1 and CDR2: LNHDA and SQIVND (reference sequence). The CDR3 consists of 11 residues. CDR3 protein: CASSIGNEQFF.

V and J are TRBV6-5 and TRBJ1-2. This CDR3 contains 14 residues. Per germline, CDR1 MNHEY and CDR2 SVGAGI. CDR3 loop: CASSYSGRNYGYTF.

The chain carries TRBV29-1 and TRBJ2-2; TCRdb names TRBD1, which stays unverified in the absence of DNA. This CDR3 has 14 amino acids. Germline CDR1 reads SQVTM; CDR2 reads ANQGSEA. Here the CDR3 reads CSVVRGPNTGELFF.

J is TRBJ2-5 and V is TRBV7-9; no DNA is available, so the TRBD1 call from TCRdb remains unchecked. In germline, CDR1 is SEHNR, CDR2 FQNEAQ (reference sequence). This CDR3 has 14 residues. The CDR3 here is CASSLGGQVETQYF. The variable domain in full, completed from reference TRBV7-9 and TRBJ2-5, reads DTGVSQNPRHKITKRGQNVTFRCDPISEHNRLYWYRQTLGQGPEFLTYFQNEAQLEKSRLLSDRFSAERPKGSFSTLEIQRTEQGDSAMYLCASSLGGQVETQYFGPGTRLLVL.

The chain joins TRBV29-1 to TRBJ2-1; there is no DNA to check the TCRdb D call of TRBD2. The CDR3 is made up of 13 amino acids. Germline values: CDR1 SQVTM, CDR2 ANQGSEA. The CDR3 reads CSVNSGSNNEQFF.

V usage is TRBV27 and J usage is TRBJ2-7. This CDR3 is built from 15 residues. Germline assignment: CDR1 MNHEY and CDR2 SMNVEV (reference sequence). The CDR3 loop is CASSLHSGYSYEQYF.

The chain links TRBV29-1 to TRBJ1-2; TCRdb reports TRBD1, a call that lacks DNA to check it against. Germline CDR1 reads SQVTM; CDR2 reads ANQGSEA. The CDR3 consists of 12 residues. The CDR3 is CSVPGQGGGYTF.

The CDR3 is CASSFVLGPPHF. The rearrangement links TRBV28 to TRBJ1-5. Germline CDR1 is MDHEN and CDR2 is SYDVKM. CDR3 length equals 12 residues.

The chain couples TRBV7-9 to TRBJ2-5; absent DNA, TCRdb's TRBD2 call cannot be checked. The CDR3 has 15 amino acids. CDR1 and CDR2 from the germline V gene are SEHNR and FQNEAQ (reference sequence). The CDR3 sequence: CASSFPAGPQETQYF.

This clonotype is classed as medium-sized by frequency. The chain is built from TRBV6-2 or TRBV6-3 and TRBJ2-2. Germline values: CDR1 MNHEY, CDR2 SVGEGT. This CDR3 spans 17 amino acids. CDR3 loop: CASIGFQGTSNTGELFF.

The chain uses TRBV27 and TRBJ1-1. Germline V CDR1 and CDR2: MNHEY, SMNVEV (reference sequence). There are 15 residues in the CDR3. This chain's CDR3 is CASSFRHAGGTEAFF.

The J gene is TRBJ1-2, the V gene TRBV14. Germline assignment: CDR1 SGHDN and CDR2 FVKESK. The CDR3 is 14 residues long. The CDR3 loop is CASSQDQTFYGYTF.

The V and J genes are TRBV19 and TRBJ2-1; the TCRdb D gene call, TRBD2, has no DNA to confirm it. This CDR3 spans 14 amino acids. Germline V CDR1 and CDR2: LNHDA, SQIVND (reference sequence). CDR3 region: CASSWGGKGGEQFF.

This rearrangement joins TRBV5-1 to TRBJ2-3; the TCRdb call, TRBD1, lacks DNA for checking. The CDR3 has 14 residues. CDR1 SGHRS and CDR2 YFSETQ come from the germline V gene. CDR3 amino acids: CASSSTGFTDTQYF.

Considering frequency, this clonotype is medium-sized (0.01 to 0.1%). V gene TRBV2 combines with J gene TRBJ2-2; absent DNA, TCRdb's TRBD2 call cannot be checked. The CDR3 is 17 residues long. The germline CDR1 and CDR2 sequences are SNHLY and FYNNEI. The CDR3 protein is CASSEMVGLGNTGELFF. The full variable domain, in which reference TRBV2 and TRBJ2-2 provide the parts outside the CDR3, is EPEVTQTPSHQVTQMGQEVILRCVPISNHLYFYWYRQILGQKVEFLVSFYNNEISEKSEIFDDQFSVERPDGSNFTLKIRSTKLEDSAMYFCASSEMVGLGNTGELFFGEGSRLTVL.

This chain joins TRBV20-1 and TRBJ2-2; TCRdb designates TRBD2, a call that cannot be tested without DNA. Germline CDR1 and CDR2: DFQATT and SNEGSKA (reference sequence). This CDR3 region has 15 residues. The chain's CDR3 is CSARVTGTNTGELFF.

This chain connects TRBV4-1 to TRBJ2-1; the D call from TCRdb, TRBD2, cannot be confirmed without DNA. The CDR3 covers 17 residues. CDR1 is MGHRA, CDR2 YSYEKL, per germline. The CDR3 spells CASSQDRLAGGKNEQFF.

The rearrangement joins TRBV20-1 to TRBJ1-5; TCRdb proposes TRBD1, but this gene call is untestable without DNA. The germline CDR1 and CDR2 sequences are DFQATT and SNEGSKA (reference sequence). The length of the CDR3 is 16 residues. This CDR3 is CSARVGAGMGNQPQHF.

The V call is TRBV10-1, the J call TRBJ1-2; TCRdb proposes TRBD1, but this gene call is untestable without DNA. The CDR3 consists of 13 residues. Germline CDR1 WNHNN, CDR2 SYGVQD (reference sequence). The CDR3 spells CASSESKGSGYTF.

This rearrangement joins TRBV5-4 to TRBJ1-1. The CDR3 contains 13 residues. The germline V gene encodes CDR1 SGHNT and CDR2 YYREEE (reference sequence). Here the CDR3 reads CASSLGANTEAFF.

The chain combines TRBV15 with TRBJ2-1; the D gene TCRdb calls, TRBD2, cannot be checked with no DNA. This CDR3 is built from 18 residues. The germline V gene encodes CDR1 LNHNV and CDR2 YYDKDF (reference sequence). This chain's CDR3 is CATSRVKWEGRSYNEQFF.

The chain has TRBV28 and TRBJ1-1; no DNA is available, so the TRBD1 call from TCRdb remains unchecked. Germline CDR1 reads MDHEN; CDR2 reads SYDVKM. This CDR3 region has 15 residues. CDR3 protein: CASNRLDRPATEAFF.

Its frequency marks this clonotype as medium-sized (0.01 to 0.1%). The chain links TRBV6-6 to TRBJ1-5; TCRdb reports TRBD1, a call that lacks DNA to check it against. Germline CDR1 and CDR2: MNHNY and SVGAGI (reference sequence). The CDR3 covers 16 residues. This CDR3 is CASRPTGTYSNQPQHF.

The rearrangement links TRBV11-2 to TRBJ2-5; TCRdb indicates TRBD1, and absent DNA this call remains unverified. Per germline, CDR1 SGHAT and CDR2 FQNNGV. The length of the CDR3 is 15 residues. This CDR3 is CASSLQGQIQETQYF.

The chain recombines TRBV27 with TRBJ2-1; absent DNA, TCRdb's TRBD2 call cannot be checked. Germline loops: CDR1 MNHEY, CDR2 SMNVEV (reference sequence). This CDR3 has 15 amino acids. The CDR3 sequence is CASSPSSGSGNEQFF.

The chain links TRBV10-3 to TRBJ1-1; the TRBD1 assignment by TCRdb is unverifiable without DNA. The CDR3 loop spans 13 amino acids. Germline V gene sequence: CDR1 ENHRY, CDR2 SYGVKD. This CDR3 is CATRGEGGTEAFF.

This rearrangement joins TRBV24-1 to TRBJ2-2. The CDR3 sequence is 14 residues long. In germline, CDR1 is KGHDR, CDR2 SFDVKD. This CDR3 reads CATSDLDNTGELFF.